The next 23 T cell receptor beta chains were all read from a single sample in a study of T cell responses to AZD1222 COVID-19 vaccine. Repertoires were generated with immunoSEQ multiplex PCR, while TCRdb's copy carries only in-frame clones and drops some. Here the sample spans fewer than 200,000 clones, 85% to 90% being singletons. Here the sequenced sample was peripheral blood, taken on day 0 of AZD1222 vaccination. The receptors were sampled from an adult in good health.

The gene calls are TRBV19 and TRBJ1-2; no firm D call. The V gene's germline CDR1 is LNHDA and CDR2 SQIVND (reference sequence). The CDR3 has 15 amino acids. The germline V and J ends were trimmed by 5 bases and 8 bases, with 21 bases remaining between them. The CDR3 DNA reads TGTGCCAGTAGTGCAACAGAGGTGGGAAGTACGGGCTACACCTTC. This translates into CASSATEVGSTGYTF.

The chain has TRBV6-4 and TRBJ1-2, with TRBD1 matching 12 bases. J was trimmed by 7 bases and V by 3 bases; bases with no gene match: 3. From germline, CDR1 is MRHNA and CDR2 SNTAGT. The length of the CDR3 is 14 residues. CDR3 sequence: CASSEGQGAVGYTF. Here the CDR3 DNA reads TGTGCCAGCAGTGAGGGACAGGGGGCGGTTGGCTACACCTTC.

The rearrangement links TRBV5-1 to TRBJ2-5; D tentatively fits TRBD1 or TRBD2 (5 bases each). The CDR3 is 15 amino acids. Per germline, CDR1 SGHRS and CDR2 YFSETQ. Trimming cost V 4 bases and J 9 bases, with 22 bases left between them. CDR3 DNA: TGCGCCAGCAGCGAGGGGATAGGTGGTAAAATCTCCCAGTACTTC. This sequence encodes CASSEGIGGKISQYF.

CDR3 sequence: CASSLVAGRGTMSTEAFF. For the CDR3, the DNA is TGTGCCAGCAGCTTGGTAGCCGGACGGGGAACGATGAGCACTGAAGCTTTCTTT. The rearrangement links TRBV5-6 to TRBJ1-1; D gene ambiguous. The germline gives CDR1 SGHDT, CDR2 YYEEEE. With 0 bases removed from V and 4 bases from J, the gap between germline ends came to 22 bases. The CDR3 runs to 18 residues.

The chain is built from TRBV7-8 and TRBJ1-6; no reliable D call. CDR1 and CDR2 from the germline V gene are SGHVS and FQNEAQ. The germline V and J ends were trimmed by 4 bases and 2 bases, with 9 bases remaining between them. The CDR3 contains 15 residues. CDR3 protein: CASSSREAYNSPLHF. The DNA for the CDR3 is TGTGCCAGCAGCTCAAGGGAGGCCTATAATTCACCCCTCCACTTT.

The chain has TRBV18 and TRBJ2-2; a weak D match, TRBD2 (6 bases). Trimming took 6 bases from V and 5 from J, leaving 13 bases between them. The CDR3 consists of 14 residues. Germline V gives CDR1 KGHSH, CDR2 LQKENI. CDR3 coding DNA: TGTGCCAGCTCGGGGGACTCGGGGACCGGGGAGCTGTTTTTT. Amino acids: CASSGDSGTGELFF.

In DNA form, the CDR3 reads TGTGCCAGCAGCAAAGACCAGGGGGTCTACGAGCAGTACTTC. The encoded protein is CASSKDQGVYEQYF. The chain is built from TRBV21-1 and TRBJ2-7; the D segment call TRBD1 is taken from the table without a DNA check. TRBV21-1 is designated a pseudogene. The CDR3 contains 14 residues.

The rearrangement links TRBV7-2 to TRBJ2-5; maybe TRBD1 (5 bases). Per the germline V gene, CDR1 is SGHTA and CDR2 is FQGNSA. V lost 6 bases to trimming and J lost 0 bases, with 11 bases between them. The CDR3 totals 14 residues. CDR3 amino acids: CASSSRQYQETQYF. In DNA, the CDR3 is TGTGCCAGCAGTTCCAGACAGTACCAAGAGACCCAGTACTTC.

The rearrangement uses TRBV7-9 and TRBJ2-7, with TRBD1 matching over 9 bases. With 8 bases clipped from V and 1 base from J, the junction kept 6 bases outside the gene matches. CDR1 and CDR2 (germline): SEHNR, FQNEAQ (reference sequence). The CDR3 is 14 residues long. In DNA form, the CDR3 reads TGTGCCAGCGGGGCCGGGACAGGGTCCTACGAGCAGTACTTC. The encoded protein is CASGAGTGSYEQYF.

The V gene is TRBV23-1, the J gene TRBJ1-1, with a possible D match to TRBD1 (5 bases). TRBV23-1 is known as an ORF, though its function is uncertain. V lost 2 bases to trimming and J lost 1 base, with 17 bases between them. The CDR3 has 17 amino acids. The CDR3 DNA reads TGCGCCAGCAGTCAAATCGGGAACAGGACACAGAACACTGAAGCTTTCTTT. This encodes CASSQIGNRTQNTEAFF.

The V and J genes are TRBV28 and TRBJ2-7; D is unclear. This CDR3 region has 17 residues. Trimming took 5 bases from V and 3 from J, leaving 23 bases between them. Germline V lookup: CDR1 MDHEN, CDR2 SYDVKM. In DNA form, the CDR3 reads TGTGCCAGCAGTCTTCCTCTAGGGCCACCTGAGGTCTACGAGCAGTACTTC. This translates into CASSLPLGPPEVYEQYF.

This chain links TRBV15 with TRBJ1-5; possibly TRBD1 for D (6 bases). This CDR3 is 17 amino acids long. V lost 6 bases and J 3 bases, leaving 21 bases between the germline ends. The germline CDR1 and CDR2 sequences are LNHNV and YYDKDF (reference sequence). The CDR3, as DNA: TGTGCCACCAGACAGGGACCGAGTGGCGGCTCCAATCAGCCCCAGCATTTT. Translation gives CATRQGPSGGSNQPQHF. Full variable domain (rest looked up from reference TRBV15 and TRBJ1-5): DAMVIQNPRYQVTQFGKPVTLSCSQTLNHNVMYWYQQKSSQAPKLLFHYYDKDFNNEADTPDNFQSRRPNTSFCFLDIRSPGLGDTAMYLCATRQGPSGGSNQPQHFGDGTRLSIL.

The CDR3 loop reads CASSVASGNSNEQFF. Here the CDR3 DNA reads TGTGCCAGCAGCGTGGCTAGCGGGAATAGCAATGAGCAGTTCTTC. This chain links TRBV7-6 with TRBJ2-1; TRBD2 matches 9 bases. V was pared by 5 bases and J by 6 bases, with 8 bases of the junction left unmatched. Germline CDR1 is SGHVS and CDR2 is FNYEAQ. The CDR3 has 15 amino acids.

The genes are TRBV5-1 and TRBJ2-1, with 10 bases aligning to TRBD2. Germline V gene lookup returns CDR1 SGHRS and CDR2 YFSETQ. Germline trimming cut 4 bases from V and 5 bases from J; bases unmatched to any gene: 6. This CDR3 region has 15 residues. The CDR3 bases are TGCGCCAGCAGCGCCCGGACTAGCGGTAACAATGAGCAGTTCTTC. It encodes CASSARTSGNNEQFF.

The V gene is TRBV9, the J gene TRBJ1-1; D gene unclear. Trimming took 0 bases from V and 3 from J, leaving 12 bases between them. Germline V gene lookup returns CDR1 SGDLS and CDR2 YYNGEE. The CDR3 covers 15 residues. CDR3 nucleotides: TGTGCCAGCAGCGTAGATCCCCAGCGGGACACTGAAGCTTTCTTT. It is translated as CASSVDPQRDTEAFF. The whole variable domain, filled in from reference TRBV9 and TRBJ1-1, reads DSGVTQTPKHLITATGQRVTLRCSPRSGDLSVYWYQQSLDQGLQFLIQYYNGEERAKGNILERFSAQQFPDLHSELNLSSLELGDSALYFCASSVDPQRDTEAFFGQGTRLTVV.

The genes are TRBV28 and TRBJ1-5; D remains ambiguous. Germline CDR1 is MDHEN and CDR2 is SYDVKM. Deletions cut 5 bases from V and 5 bases from J, with 7 bases between. The CDR3 runs 12 residues. The CDR3 DNA reads as TGTGCCAGCAGTGCGTCTCATCAGCCCCAGCATTTT. Its translation: CASSASHQPQHF.

This chain uses TRBV6-5 with TRBJ1-3; D perhaps matches TRBD1 (6 bases). The CDR3 has 15 residues. CDR1 and CDR2 (germline): MNHEY, SVGAGI. The CDR3 sequence is CASQPGAGSGNTIYF. The DNA for the CDR3 is TGTGCTTCGCAACCGGGGGCCGGATCTGGAAACACCATATATTTT.

The chain carries TRBV21-1 and TRBJ2-5; no DNA check was done on the table's D call, TRBD1. TRBV21-1 counts as a pseudogene. The CDR3 has 16 residues. The CDR3 protein is CASSSRDRDVQETQYF. CDR3 sequence (DNA): TGTGCCAGCAGCAGCCGGGACAGGGACGTCCAAGAGACCCAGTACTTC.

This clone has just one count. This chain joins TRBV6-5 and TRBJ2-7, with 9 bases aligning to TRBD1. Germline V CDR1 and CDR2: MNHEY, SVGAGI. The junction had 8 bases not matched to a gene; V was cut back by 6 bases and J by 5 bases. CDR3 length: 14 amino acids. CDR3 DNA sequence: TGTGCCAGCAGAATTGGACAGGGGCACAACGAGCAGTACTTC. It is translated as CASRIGQGHNEQYF.

The rearrangement links TRBV28 to TRBJ1-5; 9 bases fit TRBD1. Germline CDR1 MDHEN, CDR2 SYDVKM. With V trimmed by 2 bases and J by 2 bases, 10 bases remained unmatched. This CDR3 region has 18 residues. The chain's CDR3 is CASSLGGQGTVGNQPQHF. In DNA, the CDR3 is TGTGCCAGCAGTTTAGGGGGACAGGGAACGGTTGGCAATCAGCCCCAGCATTTT.

In its sample, this clone was seen once. The chain carries TRBV11-2 and TRBJ2-7, with 7 bases matching TRBD2. V was clipped by 5 bases and J by 4 bases; unmatched bases: 20. Per germline, CDR1 SGHAT and CDR2 FQNNGV. The CDR3 length is 18 residues. The CDR3 DNA is TGTGCCAGCAGCGGGACGGGGAGGGTGGCGGGAGAGAGGTACGAGCAGTACTTC. As protein: CASSGTGRVAGERYEQYF. Together with reference TRBV11-2 and TRBJ2-7, the CDR3 gives the full variable domain: EAGVAQSPRYKIIEKRQSVAFWCNPISGHATLYWYQQILGQGPKLLIQFQNNGVVDDSQLPKDRFSAERLKGVDSTLKIQPAKLEDSAVYLCASSGTGRVAGERYEQYFGPGTRLTVT.

The count of this clone is one. The V and J genes are TRBV19 and TRBJ1-5; perhaps TRBD1 as D (6 bases). V dropped 3 bases and J dropped 1 base, with 16 bases sitting between them. The CDR3 is 17 amino acids. Germline CDR1 LNHDA, CDR2 SQIVND (reference sequence). For the CDR3, the DNA is TGTGCCAGTAGTATCGGGGGGGGCGGCAGAAGCAATCAGCCCCAGCATTTT. Translating gives CASSIGGGGRSNQPQHF.

V is TRBV18 and J is TRBJ2-1; 10 bases are a match to TRBD2. Germline V gene sequence: CDR1 KGHSH, CDR2 LQKENI. The CDR3 spans 16 residues. The junction had 3 bases not matched to a gene; V was cut back by 0 bases and J by 4 bases. This CDR3 reads CASSPPRTSGYNEQFF. DNA of the CDR3: TGTGCCAGCTCACCACCTCGGACTAGCGGTTACAATGAGCAGTTCTTC.